This TCR beta chain was captured by sequencing in a study of Ad26.COV2.S vaccination and SARS-CoV-2 variants. Looking at the study overall: The Ad26.COV2.S arm of the COV1001 trial was where the donor was placed. Study-level results: Vaccine and placebo recipients had comparable breadth of non-spike TCRs. While placebo recipients had lower spike-specific TCR breadth, vaccine recipients had more.

Documented treatment: approximately 18 received Ad26.COV2.S at low or high dose, single or two shots; several received placebo; per-sample allocation not given. Day 63 following the first vaccine or placebo injection was when the samples were taken. This Boston cohort included adults aged 18-55 years. Produced via immunoSEQ multiplex PCR; TCRdb's table is partial and in-frame only. The sample carries 360,000 or so clones, approximately 89% recorded once. V lost 5 bases to trimming and J lost 5 bases, with 11 bases between them. CDR3 size: 13 residues. CDR1 and CDR2 (germline): KGHDR, SFDVKD. The table lists this clone with a count of one. No antigen is known for it.

The sample in question was peripheral blood, obtained in a trial of Ad26.COV2.S vaccine versus placebo. This sequence joins TRBV24-1 and TRBJ2-5; no definite D call. The receptor was isolated from a person aged 18 to 59 who received the Ad26.COV2.S COVID-19 vaccine or a placebo. In DNA, the CDR3 is TGTGCCACCAGTGCGAGTGGAATGGAGACCCAGTACTTC. This codes for CATSASGMETQYF.